This TCR beta chain was captured by sequencing in a study of vaccination effects on CD4 cells after COVID-19. Study-level background: It was a median of 72 days after the second dose that post-vaccine samples were obtained. Study-wide results and caveats: In vaccinees who were healthy, merely 1 out of 255 vaccine-induced clones cross-reacted with common cold coronaviruses.

As to this clone: The target antigen is unknown.

Only in-frame clones appear in the TCRdb table, and some are missing; sequencing was by immunoSEQ multiplex PCR. Among 50,000 to 80,000 clones listed, 70% to 80% were seen once. Between days 9 and 10 of culture, CD4+ T cells were separated out. Participants were vaccinated with two doses of either the BNT162b2 or mRNA-1273 vaccine. This CDR3 has 16 amino acids. Germline values: CDR1 MGHRA, CDR2 YSYEKL. J lost 2 bases, V lost 0 bases, and 5 bases had no gene match. The V and J genes are TRBV4-1 and TRBJ1-2, with 8 bases fitting TRBD1. The TCR was taken from a human donor who received a COVID-19 vaccine. The sample was CD4+ T cells from PBMCs cultured without peptide, taken after COVID-19 vaccination. CDR3 sequence: CASSQDPRGPNYGYTF. CDR3 bases: TGCGCCAGCAGCCAAGATCCCAGGGGGCCCAACTATGGCTACACCTTC.